Listed here are 6 T cell receptor beta chains from one sample, sequenced in a study of CD8+CD57+ T cells in acquired aplastic anemia. Sequencing involved patients with CD8+CD57+ cell expansion previously shown by flow cytometry. Both TCR beta VDJ combination and CDR3 sequence profiling were carried out. Genomic DNA was the template for this profiling. TCRdb re-called the reads through MiXCR, storing one row per CDR3 protein. The data contain fewer than 300,000 distinct CDR3 sequences, less than 85% of them singletons. The material sequenced was sorted CD4+, CD8+, or CD8+CD57+ T cells (not recorded which) from PBMCs. Receptors were obtained from a human donor with aplastic anemia.

About this clonotype: The CDR3 ends on some other residue instead of the conserved phenylalanine or tryptophan, so this is likely a read error. The DNA is left out, because the CDR3 cannot be placed on it with certainty; the CDR3 is given as TCRdb lists it. CDR3 amino acids: CASSTWGADQETYDP. The chain links TRBV2 to TRBJ2-5; the DNA was not compared with TRBD2, the D call given in the table. The CDR3 length equals 15 residues, ends included. Per germline, CDR1 SNHLY and CDR2 FYNNEI.

The chain joins TRBV5-6 to TRBJ2-5, with D unclear. V lost 5 bases, J lost 1 base, and 12 bases lay in between. CDR1 is SGHDT, CDR2 YYEEEE, per germline. CDR3 length: 14 residues. The CDR3 DNA is TGTGCCAGCAGATGGATGTCACGCCAAGAGACCCAGTACTTC. Protein: CASRWMSRQETQYF.

Details on this clonotype: One end of the junction does not line up with germline, which may come from a read error. V usage is TRBV13 and J usage is TRBJ2-3; D is unresolved. CDR3 length: 13 residues. CDR1 and CDR2 from the germline V gene are PRHDT and FYEKMQ (reference sequence). This CDR3 reads CASRDGCTDTQYF. CDR3 nucleotides: TGTGCCAGCAGGGACGGGTGTACAGACACGCAGTATTTT.

This clonotype showed up just once. The rearrangement joins TRBV7-9 to TRBJ1-2, with no clear D. From germline, CDR1 is SEHNR and CDR2 FQNEAQ (reference sequence). This CDR3 has 15 residues. Trimming shortened V by 1 base and J by 4 bases, and 13 bases separated the two germline ends. The CDR3 DNA sequence: TGTGCCAGCAGCTTAGGAGCGACCTGGCGCTATGGCTACACCTTC. Amino acid sequence: CASSLGATWRYGYTF.

This clonotype was picked up one time. The chain carries TRBV5-1 and TRBJ2-7; D perhaps matches TRBD1 (6 bases). V gave up 4 bases and J gave up 3 bases, with 17 bases separating them. The CDR3 sequence is 15 residues long. Germline lookup yields CDR1 SGHRS and CDR2 YFSETQ. The CDR3 nucleotides are TGCGCCAGCAGCCCCATCGGGGACACTGACTACGAGCAGTACTTC. Protein product: CASSPIGDTDYEQYF.

This clonotype was observed once. The genes are TRBV9 and TRBJ2-3, with TRBD2 matching 9 bases. The CDR3 contains 15 residues. Unmatched junction bases numbered 11, after V lost 5 bases and J lost 7 bases. Germline V gene sequence: CDR1 SGDLS, CDR2 YYNGEE. The chain's CDR3 is CASSPIAGAGYTQYF. The CDR3 DNA is TGTGCCAGCAGTCCCATAGCGGGAGCGGGCTATACGCAGTATTTT. The variable domain in full, with the rest retrieved from reference TRBV9 and TRBJ2-3, is DSGVTQTPKHLITATGQRVTLRCSPRSGDLSVYWYQQSLDQGLQFLIQYYNGEERAKGNILERFSAQQFPDLHSELNLSSLELGDSALYFCASSPIAGAGYTQYFGPGTRLTVL.